This TCR beta chain was recorded in a study of blood T cells in healthy people across ages. Whole-study results and caveats: The donors' CMV status was not determined, possibly confounding changes in expanded clonotypes.

Concerning this clonotype itself: Antigen unknown. A much larger clone differs by one base, so this may be a read error.

Samples had at least 7 million PBMCs isolated from them. The authors ran a second PCR of 7 to 11 cycles using a sample-barcoded 5' primer and a J-beta primer mix. The template-switch adaptor was a 5' adaptor with 12 random nucleotides. It tagged each cDNA molecule. From the 5' RACE reads, TCRdb called clonotypes with MiXCR, one entry per CDR3 protein. Of more than 800,000 distinct CDR3 sequences detected, roughly 26% appear once; the ten largest clones hold around 15%. The CDR3 is 16 amino acids. Per the germline V gene, CDR1 is SGHAT and CDR2 is FQNNGV. This receptor was identified in a woman over 75 in good health. The source material was blood. The rearrangement joins TRBV11-2 to TRBJ2-1; 8 bases map to TRBD2. In DNA, the CDR3 is TGTGCCAGCAGCACCTTAGCGGGGACGTCCTACAATGAGCAGGTCTTC. Protein sequence: CASSTLAGTSYNEQVF.